One T cell receptor beta chain is described in this entry. As yet, its antigen is unknown. V lost 7 bases, J lost 0 bases, and 10 bases lay in between. The CDR3 runs to 14 residues. Germline CDR1 and CDR2: KGHDR and SFDVKD. Unique molecular identifiers were incorporated during preparation of the TCRbeta library. TCRdb redid the calling of the PCR reads with MiXCR, one entry per CDR3 protein. Seen here are approximately 490,000 distinct CDR3 sequences, under 12% observed once, and the top ten hold just over 2%. The data derive from a study of T-cell reconstitution after alpha-beta-depleted transplantation in children. Study-level results: Once a year had passed after transplant, T-cell counts and diversity came mostly from newly produced T cells. Certain patients had high TCRbeta diversity at day 60, and it came from recipient T cells and thymic progenitors that survived. Expanded clones from the graft, numbering several hundred, reportedly supplied alpha-beta T cells about two months after transplant.

The sample was PBMCs, taken before TCRalphabeta/CD19-depleted stem cell transplant. The sequence derives from a child under 10 years old with inherited bone marrow failure, due to receive a stem cell transplant. The chain recombines TRBV24-1 with TRBJ2-3, with no clear D. CDR3 in DNA: TGTGCCACCAGAGGACCCATCAGCACAGATACGCAGTATTTT. Its translation: CATRGPISTDTQYF.